These 30 T cell receptor beta chains were all obtained from the same sample, sequenced in a study of blood T cell repertoires in COVID-19. This table comes from immunoSEQ multiplex PCR, and its TCRdb copy is limited to in-frame clones, with some not included. Among 150,000 to 200,000 clones listed, 78% were seen once. Sequencing used peripheral blood. The source is an elderly woman with acute or convalescent COVID-19.

The chain is built from TRBV5-6 and TRBJ2-1; the match to TRBD1 covers 7 bases. J gave up 10 bases and V 2 bases, and 6 bases lay outside the gene matches. CDR1 is SGHDT, CDR2 YYEEEE, per germline. The CDR3 has 13 residues. The CDR3 bases are TGTGCCAGCAGCTTCGACAGGGCAGGAGAGCAGTTCTTC. This codes for CASSFDRAGEQFF.

This chain links TRBV4-1 with TRBJ1-1, with 7 bases identical to TRBD1. The CDR3 is made up of 18 amino acids. Germline-derived CDR1 and CDR2 are MGHRA and YSYEKL. The junction had 17 bases not matched to a gene; V was cut back by 1 base and J by 6 bases. The chain's CDR3 is CASSQVSGRGEVLAEAFF. The CDR3 bases are TGCGCCAGCAGCCAAGTATCAGGCAGGGGGGAGGTTCTGGCTGAAGCTTTCTTT.

V gene TRBV19 combines with J gene TRBJ2-1; 8 bases align to TRBD1. Germline assignment: CDR1 LNHDA and CDR2 SQIVND (reference sequence). With V trimmed by 5 bases and J by 6 bases, 6 bases remained unmatched. The CDR3 totals 14 residues. CDR3 bases: TGTGCCAGTAGTCGGCCCGACAGGGGCAATGAGCAGTTCTTC. Translating it yields CASSRPDRGNEQFF.

This chain joins TRBV6-5 and TRBJ1-2; 7 bases are shared with TRBD1. Germline V gene sequence: CDR1 MNHEY, CDR2 SVGAGI. CDR3 length equals 14 residues. Trimming took 8 bases from V and 7 from J; bases not matched to a gene: 13. CDR3 DNA: TGTGCCAGCCGTCCAACAGGGGTTGTAGTTGGCTACACCTTC. This codes for CASRPTGVVVGYTF.

This chain uses TRBV19 with TRBJ1-2, with 12 bases that match TRBD1. This CDR3 region has 15 residues. V lost 5 bases and J lost 8; bases outside the gene matches: 9. The germline gives CDR1 LNHDA, CDR2 SQIVND (reference sequence). Written as DNA, the CDR3 is TGTGCCAGTAGTGACCCGGGACAGGGGGCGCGGGGCTACACCTTC. Translation gives CASSDPGQGARGYTF.

The chain recombines TRBV2 with TRBJ2-1, with 10 nucleotides matching TRBD1. V was clipped by 6 bases and J by 7 bases; unmatched bases: 3. From germline, CDR1 is SNHLY and CDR2 FYNNEI. CDR3 size: 13 residues. CDR3 sequence (DNA): TGTGCCAGCAGGGGACAGGGGTGGAATGAGCAGTTCTTC. Translating it yields CASRGQGWNEQFF.

On this clone itself: This same CDR3 is encoded by further DNA sequences in the sample. The chain uses TRBV5-4 and TRBJ2-2; 12 nucleotides agree with TRBD2. Germline CDR1 is SGHNT and CDR2 is YYREEE (reference sequence). The CDR3 contains 17 residues. V dropped 4 bases and J dropped 2; count of bases not matched to a gene: 6. The CDR3 is CASSLGLAGANTGELFF. CDR3 in DNA: TGTGCCAGCAGCCTGGGACTAGCGGGCGCCAACACCGGGGAGCTGTTTTTT.

This clone was seen once. The CDR3 sequence: CASTGGLAIDNEQFF. The DNA of the CDR3 is TGTGCCAGCACTGGGGGACTAGCGATCGACAATGAGCAGTTCTTC. The gene calls are TRBV6-5 and TRBJ2-1; TRBD2 aligns across 10 bases. Losses at the gene ends were 7 bases for V and 5 bases for J; bases not matched to a gene: 8. The CDR3 has 15 residues. Germline assignment: CDR1 MNHEY and CDR2 SVGAGI.

The J gene is TRBJ2-1, the V gene TRBV7-9, with a weak D call TRBD2 (5 bases). This CDR3 is 17 amino acids long. Trimming took 5 bases from V and 4 from J, leaving 21 bases between them. Per the germline V gene, CDR1 is SEHNR and CDR2 is FQNEAQ (reference sequence). The CDR3 bases are TGTGCCAGCAGCCAGGTGAGGGTATCAGGAACTTACAATGAGCAGTTCTTC. This translates into CASSQVRVSGTYNEQFF.

This chain links TRBV19 with TRBJ2-2, with TRBD2 matching over 12 bases. The V gene end was trimmed by 5 bases and the J gene end by 4 bases; junction bases not matched to a gene: 2. The CDR3 loop spans 15 amino acids. The germline V gene encodes CDR1 LNHDA and CDR2 SQIVND (reference sequence). CDR3 in amino acids: CASSAGLAGTGELFF. CDR3 DNA: TGTGCCAGTAGTGCGGGACTAGCGGGCACCGGGGAGCTGTTTTTT.

V usage is TRBV19 and J usage is TRBJ1-1, with no clear D. V was shortened by 7 bases and J by 3 bases, with 12 bases between the two germline ends. Germline V lookup: CDR1 LNHDA, CDR2 SQIVND (reference sequence). CDR3 length: 13 residues. As DNA, the CDR3 is TGTGCCAGTAAAAACCCCTACCACACTGAAGCTTTCTTT. This translates into CASKNPYHTEAFF. Based on the CDR3 plus reference TRBV19 and TRBJ1-1, the full variable domain is DGGITQSPKYLFRKEGQNVTLSCEQNLNHDAMYWYRQDPGQGLRLIYYSQIVNDFQKGDIAEGYSVSREKKESFPLTVTSAQKNPTAFYLCASKNPYHTEAFFGQGTRLTVV.

This chain uses TRBV5-5 with TRBJ1-5, with 7 bases lining up with TRBD1. The CDR3 contains 18 residues. Unmatched junction bases numbered 15, after V lost 1 base and J lost 5 bases. Germline CDR1 SGHKS, CDR2 YYEKEE (reference sequence). CDR3 sequence (DNA): TGTGCCAGCAGCTTGCTGACAGGGAAAGATCTTCGAGATCAGCCCCAGCATTTT. Its protein is CASSLLTGKDLRDQPQHF.

This chain uses TRBV2 with TRBJ2-3, with 9 bases aligning to TRBD1. V was pared by 6 bases and J by 0 bases, with 4 bases of the junction left unmatched. Germline V gives CDR1 SNHLY, CDR2 FYNNEI. This CDR3 comprises 15 residues. The CDR3 here is CASRGQGISTDTQYF. CDR3 in DNA: TGTGCCAGCAGGGGACAGGGTATTAGCACAGATACGCAGTATTTT.

The chain links TRBV5-4 to TRBJ1-2; weak D call: TRBD1 (6 bases). The V gene lost 4 bases and the J gene lost 3 bases, with 16 bases spanning the gap. The V gene's germline CDR1 is SGHNT and CDR2 YYREEE (reference sequence). The CDR3 contains 15 residues. CDR3 sequence (DNA): TGTGCCAGCAGCCTCCCCCCAGGGGTGGACTATGGCTACACCTTC. As protein: CASSLPPGVDYGYTF. Complete variable domain (other parts from reference TRBV5-4 and TRBJ1-2): ETGVTQSPTHLIKTRGQQVTLRCSSQSGHNTVSWYQQALGQGPQFIFQYYREEENGRGNFPPRFSGLQFPNYSSELNVNALELDDSALYLCASSLPPGVDYGYTFGSGTRLTVV.

J is TRBJ1-2 and V is TRBV4-1; D call uncertain. Germline V gene sequence: CDR1 MGHRA, CDR2 YSYEKL. CDR3 length: 14 residues. The V end lost 2 bases, the J end lost 4 bases, and 11 bases lay between the germline ends. CDR3 bases: TGCGCCAGCAGCCAAATCGGACTGGGCTATGGCTACACCTTC. This sequence encodes CASSQIGLGYGYTF.

The chain combines TRBV19 with TRBJ2-1; TRBD2 matches at 16 bases. Germline V CDR1 and CDR2: LNHDA, SQIVND (reference sequence). The CDR3 contains 15 residues. V lost 6 bases and J lost 8; bases outside the gene matches: 4. The CDR3 loop reads CASRYGTSGRDEQFF. CDR3 sequence (DNA): TGTGCCAGTAGGTACGGGACTAGCGGGAGGGATGAGCAGTTCTTC. The full variable domain, its missing parts supplied by reference TRBV19 and TRBJ2-1, is DGGITQSPKYLFRKEGQNVTLSCEQNLNHDAMYWYRQDPGQGLRLIYYSQIVNDFQKGDIAEGYSVSREKKESFPLTVTSAQKNPTAFYLCASRYGTSGRDEQFFGPGTRLTVL.

The V gene is TRBV5-1, the J gene TRBJ2-2, with D tentatively TRBD1 (6 bases). The CDR3 contains 15 residues. The V end was cut by 4 bases, the J end by 1 base, with 11 bases between. Germline CDR1 is SGHRS and CDR2 is YFSETQ. The chain's CDR3 is CASSVLTGNTGELFF. DNA for the CDR3: TGCGCCAGCAGCGTACTGACAGGGAACACCGGGGAGCTGTTTTTT.

J is TRBJ2-7 and V is TRBV7-2; perhaps TRBD1 as D (5 bases). CDR1 and CDR2 from the germline V gene are SGHTA and FQGNSA. Trimming removed 4 bases from V and 4 bases from J, with 17 bases in between. This CDR3 is 15 amino acids long. CDR3 loop: CASSSPTGSGYEQYF. The CDR3 DNA sequence: TGTGCCAGCAGCTCTCCCACAGGTTCTGGGTACGAGCAGTACTTC.

This clone was counted between two and nine times. The chain employs TRBV28 and TRBJ1-2, with TRBD1 matching 8 bases. The CDR3 is 16 residues long. The J segment lost 7 bases and the V segment lost 2 bases, leaving 12 bases of the junction unmatched. CDR1 and CDR2 (germline): MDHEN, SYDVKM. This CDR3 is CASSLIGGRGPVGYTF. CDR3 nucleotide sequence: TGTGCCAGCAGTTTAATCGGCGGCAGGGGGCCGGTTGGCTACACCTTC.

The chain employs TRBV11-2 and TRBJ2-1; 11 positions agree with TRBD2. The CDR3 length is 16 residues. The ends lost 0 bases at V and 4 bases at J; junction bases unmatched: 2. The germline V gene encodes CDR1 SGHAT and CDR2 FQNNGV. CDR3 sequence reads: CASSLEGTSGYNEQFF. In DNA, the CDR3 is TGTGCCAGCAGCTTAGAAGGGACTAGCGGTTACAATGAGCAGTTCTTC.

The CDR3 protein is CASSDQLGAGPITDTQYF. The DNA of the CDR3 is TGCGCCAGCAGTGACCAACTCGGAGCGGGACCGATCACAGATACGCAGTATTTT. The rearrangement uses TRBV10-1 and TRBJ2-3, with 7 bases aligning to TRBD2. This CDR3 contains 18 residues. The J segment lost 2 bases and the V segment lost 3 bases, leaving 14 bases of the junction unmatched. Germline CDR1 reads WNHNN; CDR2 reads SYGVQD (reference sequence).

As regards this clone: Other nucleotide sequences in the sample specify the same CDR3. The rearrangement links TRBV6-5 to TRBJ2-1; tentative D call: TRBD2 (6 bases). Germline V gene sequence: CDR1 MNHEY, CDR2 SVGAGI. V was cut by 6 bases and J by 4 bases, with 13 bases left in between. This CDR3 comprises 14 residues. The CDR3 region is CASRTGGVYNEQFF. The CDR3 nucleotides are TGTGCCAGCAGAACGGGCGGGGTTTACAATGAGCAGTTCTTC.

This clone was recorded a few times. CDR3 sequence: CASSLSFAKSFHEQYF. DNA of the CDR3: TGTGCCAGCAGCTTAAGCTTTGCGAAAAGTTTCCACGAGCAGTACTTC. The chain combines TRBV11-1 with TRBJ2-7; D gene uncertain. Germline CDR1 reads SGHAT; CDR2 reads FQDESV (reference sequence). Trimming cost V 2 bases and J 5 bases, with 19 bases left between them. The CDR3 has 16 residues.

This clone was observed once. The rearrangement joins TRBV5-6 to TRBJ2-1; D possibly corresponds to TRBD2 (6 bases). The V end lost 4 bases, the J end lost 4 bases, and 12 bases lay between the germline ends. Germline V gene sequence: CDR1 SGHDT, CDR2 YYEEEE. CDR3 length: 14 amino acids. CDR3 in amino acids: CASSPTGAYNEQFF. In nucleotides, the CDR3 is TGTGCCAGCAGCCCGACGGGAGCATACAATGAGCAGTTCTTC.

The gene calls are TRBV11-2 and TRBJ2-1; 7 bases agree with TRBD1. The CDR3 totals 15 residues. Per germline, CDR1 SGHAT and CDR2 FQNNGV. Losses at the gene ends were 3 bases for V and 10 bases for J; bases not matched to a gene: 12. CDR3 in DNA: TGTGCCAGCAGCTTCCGGGACAGTTGGCTAGAGGAGCAGTTCTTC. Protein sequence: CASSFRDSWLEEQFF.

A few counts support this clone. This rearrangement joins TRBV21-1 to TRBJ1-5. TRBV21-1 is described as a pseudogene. The CDR3 length is 14 residues. The CDR3 protein is CASSKVGGNQPQHF. The CDR3 bases are TGTGCCAGCAGCAAAGTGGGGGGGAATCAGCCCCAGCATTTT.

This clone has a single count. This chain joins TRBV6-5 and TRBJ2-7; 7 bases agree with TRBD2. This CDR3 has 13 amino acids. CDR1 MNHEY and CDR2 SVGAGI come from the germline V gene. V dropped 5 bases and J dropped 7; count of bases not matched to a gene: 8. The chain's CDR3 is CASSTAGEREQYF. The DNA of the CDR3 is TGTGCCAGCAGTACGGCGGGGGAAAGGGAGCAGTACTTC.

J is TRBJ1-2 and V is TRBV18; 7 nucleotides line up with TRBD1. CDR1 and CDR2 (germline): KGHSH, LQKENI. This CDR3 has 13 amino acids. Unmatched junction bases numbered 4, after V lost 6 bases and J lost 3 bases. The CDR3 protein is CASSFDRDYGYTF. As DNA, the CDR3 is TGTGCCAGCTCGTTCGACAGGGACTATGGCTACACCTTC. The complete variable domain, with remaining parts taken from reference TRBV18 and TRBJ1-2, reads NAGVMQNPRHLVRRRGQEARLRCSPMKGHSHVYWYRQLPEEGLKFMVYLQKENIIDESGMPKERFSAEFPKEGPSILRIQQVVRGDSAAYFCASSFDRDYGYTFGSGTRLTVV.

The genes are TRBV10-2 and TRBJ1-6; tentatively, D is TRBD1 (6 bases). Trimming pared 7 bases from V and 10 bases from J, leaving 17 bases between. Germline CDR1 reads WSHSY; CDR2 reads SAAADI. The CDR3 has 14 residues. CDR3 in DNA: TGCGCCAGCACAGGGGACAAATCTTACTCACCCCTCCACTTT. Its translation is CASTGDKSYSPLHF.

J is TRBJ2-7 and V is TRBV6-5; D is possibly TRBD1 (6 bases). CDR1 and CDR2 from the germline V gene are MNHEY and SVGAGI. V was pared by 6 bases and J by 0 bases, with 15 bases between. The CDR3 runs to 15 residues. Here the CDR3 reads CASRPGTSFSYEQYF. CDR3 sequence (DNA): TGTGCCAGCAGACCTGGGACATCGTTCTCCTACGAGCAGTACTTC.